Following are 9 T cell receptor beta chains from one sample sequenced in a study of siplizumab effects on memory and regulatory T cells. Generated by immunoSEQ multiplex PCR, the TCRdb table keeps only in-frame clones and is missing some. The data contain 99,000 or so clones, about 93% of them singletons. Sequencing input: Tregs sorted from blood. The source of these receptors is a human donor in good health.

J is TRBJ2-5 and V is TRBV5-1; unclear D gene. Germline V gene data show CDR1 as SGHRS and CDR2 as YFSETQ. The germline V and J ends were trimmed by 6 bases and 1 base, with 7 bases remaining between them. The CDR3 is made up of 12 amino acids. The CDR3 loop reads CASTPSQETQYF. CDR3 DNA sequence: TGCGCCAGCACCCCCTCCCAAGAGACCCAGTACTTC.

The sample holds one count of this clone. The J gene is TRBJ1-5, the V gene TRBV19, with D uncertain. Germline assignment: CDR1 LNHDA and CDR2 SQIVND (reference sequence). V was cut by 3 bases and J by 9 bases, with 12 bases left in between. The CDR3 is 13 amino acids. This chain's CDR3 is CASSIGSRSPQHF. Written as DNA, the CDR3 is TGTGCCAGTAGTATTGGATCCCGTTCGCCCCAGCATTTT. Based on the CDR3 plus reference TRBV19 and TRBJ1-5, the full variable domain is DGGITQSPKYLFRKEGQNVTLSCEQNLNHDAMYWYRQDPGQGLRLIYYSQIVNDFQKGDIAEGYSVSREKKESFPLTVTSAQKNPTAFYLCASSIGSRSPQHFGDGTRLSIL.

V usage is TRBV5-5 and J usage is TRBJ2-3, with D possibly matching TRBD1 (6 bases). In germline, CDR1 is SGHKS, CDR2 YYEKEE (reference sequence). Deletions cut 2 bases from V and 6 bases from J, with 13 bases between. The CDR3 has 14 amino acids. As DNA, the CDR3 is TGTGCCAGCAGCTTTCTACAGGGCGGGGATACGCAGTATTTT. Its translation is CASSFLQGGDTQYF.

The chain is built from TRBV7-2 and TRBJ2-5; D ambiguous. This CDR3 is built from 12 residues. V was trimmed by 2 bases and J by 3 bases, leaving 4 bases between them. Germline assignment: CDR1 SGHTA and CDR2 FQGNSA. The CDR3 sequence: CASSLFEETQYF. The CDR3 DNA follows: TGTGCCAGCAGCTTATTTGAAGAGACCCAGTACTTC.

This clone was found a few times. The gene calls are TRBV2 and TRBJ1-6; the match to TRBD1 covers 10 bases. Trimming cost V 7 bases and J 7 bases; bases outside gene matches: 4. Germline V CDR1 and CDR2: SNHLY, FYNNEI. This CDR3 comprises 14 residues. CDR3 loop: CASTWGQGNSPLHF. In DNA form, the CDR3 reads TGTGCCAGCACATGGGGACAGGGGAATTCACCCCTCCACTTT.

This chain joins TRBV6-1 and TRBJ1-1; perhaps TRBD1 as D (6 bases). The CDR3 spans 14 residues. The germline V and J ends were trimmed by 7 bases and 1 base, with 13 bases remaining between them. The germline CDR1 and CDR2 sequences are MNHNS and SASEGT. CDR3 in DNA: TGTGCCAGCAAAAAGGGACACGAGAACACTGAAGCTTTCTTT. This gives the protein CASKKGHENTEAFF.

The J gene is TRBJ1-1, the V gene TRBV7-9; no clear D gene. Germline V gives CDR1 SEHNR, CDR2 FQNEAQ (reference sequence). The V end lost 1 base, the J end lost 7 bases, and 7 bases lay between the germline ends. This CDR3 is built from 12 residues. The CDR3 region has the DNA TGTGCCAGCAGCTTAGACGGGTTTGAAGCTTTCTTT. Translated, it gives CASSLDGFEAFF. The whole variable domain, filled in from reference TRBV7-9 and TRBJ1-1, reads DTGVSQNPRHKITKRGQNVTFRCDPISEHNRLYWYRQTLGQGPEFLTYFQNEAQLEKSRLLSDRFSAERPKGSFSTLEIQRTEQGDSAMYLCASSLDGFEAFFGQGTRLTVV.

This rearrangement joins TRBV11-2 to TRBJ1-4, with 7 bases identical to TRBD1. The germline gives CDR1 SGHAT, CDR2 FQNNGV. The CDR3 spans 14 residues. J was trimmed by 4 bases and V by 5 bases; bases with no gene match: 4. This CDR3 is CASSPQGGNEKLFF. In DNA form, the CDR3 reads TGTGCCAGCAGCCCTCAGGGGGGTAATGAAAAACTGTTTTTT.

Concerning this clone: Relative to the germline gene, one junction end is altered; a read error may explain this. The chain recombines TRBV11-2 with TRBJ2-1; 8 bases line up with TRBD2. Germline CDR1 and CDR2: SGHAT and FQNNGV. The CDR3 covers 14 residues. As DNA, the CDR3 is TGTGCCAGCAGTTTAGCGGGGCCCCGGGATGAGCAGTTCTTC. Its protein is CASSLAGPRDEQFF.